The 27 T cell receptor beta chains below come from one sample, sequenced in a study of blood T cell repertoires in COVID-19. Profiling relied on immunoSEQ multiplex PCR, and the TCRdb table lists in-frame clones only, not all of them. The data hold 150,000 to 200,000 clones, with about 80% observed a single time. Sequences were obtained from peripheral blood. The receptors stem from a man in his 70s with active or convalescent COVID-19.

The V call is TRBV7-9, the J call TRBJ2-3; 7 positions match TRBD1. Trimming at V came to 5 bases and at J to 0 bases, leaving 8 bases not matched to a gene. This CDR3 is 16 amino acids long. CDR1 and CDR2 from the germline V gene are SEHNR and FQNEAQ (reference sequence). CDR3 sequence: CASSHWTGYSTDTQYF. In DNA form, the CDR3 reads TGTGCCAGCAGCCACTGGACAGGCTATAGCACAGATACGCAGTATTTT.

The chain employs TRBV18 and TRBJ1-1; TRBD1 matches at 7 bases. The junction had 7 bases not matched to a gene; V was cut back by 0 bases and J by 3 bases. Germline V CDR1 and CDR2: KGHSH, LQKENI. This CDR3 has 16 residues. The CDR3 region has the DNA TGTGCCAGCTCACCACCGAGGACAGGTTGGGACACTGAAGCTTTCTTT. The encoded protein is CASSPPRTGWDTEAFF.

This rearrangement joins TRBV5-1 to TRBJ2-7, with 7 bases fitting TRBD2. J gave up 4 bases and V 7 bases, and 8 bases lay outside the gene matches. The CDR3 loop spans 13 amino acids. Germline loops: CDR1 SGHRS, CDR2 YFSETQ. This CDR3 reads CASRREVEYEQYF. The CDR3 DNA follows: TGCGCCAGCCGTCGGGAGGTCGAGTACGAGCAGTACTTC.

V usage is TRBV5-4 and J usage is TRBJ1-5; 7 bases fit TRBD1. The CDR3 loop spans 14 amino acids. V trimming: 1 base; J trimming: 7 bases; junction bases outside the gene matches: 5. Looked up from germline, CDR1 is SGHNT and CDR2 is YYREEE (reference sequence). DNA of the CDR3: TGTGCCAGCAGCTTGAAGGGGGCCGGGCAGCCCCAGCATTTT. Protein: CASSLKGAGQPQHF.

The chain combines TRBV19 with TRBJ2-7; possibly TRBD1 for D (5 bases). With 4 bases removed from V and 0 bases from J, the gap between germline ends came to 10 bases. Germline lookup yields CDR1 LNHDA and CDR2 SQIVND (reference sequence). This CDR3 spans 14 amino acids. The CDR3 spells CASSSRASSYEQYF. The CDR3, as DNA: TGTGCCAGTAGTAGCAGGGCGAGCTCCTACGAGCAGTACTTC.

The chain links TRBV6-2 or TRBV6-3 to TRBJ1-2; 8 bases align to TRBD1. V trimming: 2 bases; J trimming: 4 bases; junction bases outside the gene matches: 9. CDR1 is MNHEY and CDR2 is SVGEGT in the germline V gene. The CDR3 consists of 16 residues. CDR3 DNA: TGTGCCAGCAGTTACGGGGACAGGCCTCAGGGCTATGGCTACACCTTC. It encodes CASSYGDRPQGYGYTF.

The CDR3 region has the DNA TGTGCCAGCGGGACTAGCGGGGGGGCCCGCACAGATACGCAGTATTTT. Its translation: CASGTSGGARTDTQYF. This chain links TRBV2 with TRBJ2-3; 16 bases are a match to TRBD2. This CDR3 contains 16 residues. CDR1 is SNHLY and CDR2 is FYNNEI in the germline V gene. V trimming: 8 bases; J trimming: 1 base; junction bases outside the gene matches: 3.

The chain has TRBV5-1 and TRBJ2-3; 9 nucleotides agree with TRBD2. Trimming removed 0 bases from V and 0 bases from J; junction bases left unmatched: 8. The CDR3 is 18 amino acids. CDR1 and CDR2 from the germline V gene are SGHRS and YFSETQ. The CDR3 DNA reads TGCGCCAGCAGCTTGGGAGCGGGGGGCATCGCTAGCACAGATACGCAGTATTTT. This translates into CASSLGAGGIASTDTQYF.

This chain links TRBV7-9 with TRBJ1-4; D gene unclear. The CDR3 spans 13 residues. Germline V gene lookup returns CDR1 SEHNR and CDR2 FQNEAQ (reference sequence). V lost 5 bases and J 6 bases, leaving 10 bases between the germline ends. In nucleotides, the CDR3 is TGTGCCAGCAGCCCCCGGGTGGATGAAAAACTGTTTTTT. It specifies CASSPRVDEKLFF. The whole variable domain, remainder taken from reference TRBV7-9 and TRBJ1-4, is DTGVSQNPRHKITKRGQNVTFRCDPISEHNRLYWYRQTLGQGPEFLTYFQNEAQLEKSRLLSDRFSAERPKGSFSTLEIQRTEQGDSAMYLCASSPRVDEKLFFGSGTQLSVL.

This clone was found a few times. V usage is TRBV5-1 and J usage is TRBJ2-2, with D perhaps matching TRBD1 (5 bases). Per the germline V gene, CDR1 is SGHRS and CDR2 is YFSETQ. This CDR3 has 15 residues. Deletions cut 4 bases from V and 3 bases from J, with 13 bases between. In DNA form, the CDR3 reads TGCGCCAGCAGCCCGGACACCTACGACACCGGGGAGCTGTTTTTT. Residues: CASSPDTYDTGELFF. The variable domain in full, completed from reference TRBV5-1 and TRBJ2-2, reads KAGVTQTPRYLIKTRGQQVTLSCSPISGHRSVSWYQQTPGQGLQFLFEYFSETQRNKGNFPGRFSGRQFSNSRSEMNVSTLELGDSALYLCASSPDTYDTGELFFGEGSRLTVL.

This clone was observed once. The V call is TRBV27, the J call TRBJ2-3; 7 bases match TRBD2. Germline V CDR1 and CDR2: MNHEY, SMNVEV (reference sequence). Unmatched junction bases numbered 4, after V lost 3 bases and J lost 4 bases. The CDR3 length is 14 residues. CDR3 protein: CASSFGLVADTQYF. CDR3 coding DNA: TGTGCCAGCAGTTTCGGACTAGTTGCAGATACGCAGTATTTT.

The rearrangement uses TRBV12-3 or TRBV12-4 and TRBJ2-3; D call uncertain. The CDR3 spans 12 residues. V lost 8 bases and J 2 bases, leaving 8 bases between the germline ends. The CDR3 region has the DNA TGTGCCAGCGCTCAGTCCACAGATACGCAGTATTTT. Its protein product is CASAQSTDTQYF.

The chain uses TRBV19 and TRBJ2-7; a weak D match, TRBD1 (6 bases). The CDR3 contains 13 residues. The V end was cut by 4 bases, the J end by 6 bases, with 13 bases between. CDR1 LNHDA and CDR2 SQIVND come from the germline V gene (reference sequence). In DNA, the CDR3 is TGTGCCAGTAGTACCGAAACAGGGTCCGAGCAGTACTTC. This encodes CASSTETGSEQYF. Looking up the rest from reference TRBV19 and TRBJ2-7 gives the full variable domain: DGGITQSPKYLFRKEGQNVTLSCEQNLNHDAMYWYRQDPGQGLRLIYYSQIVNDFQKGDIAEGYSVSREKKESFPLTVTSAQKNPTAFYLCASSTETGSEQYFGPGTRLTVT.

This clone showed up just once. This chain connects TRBV28 to TRBJ1-1, with 8 bases aligning to TRBD1. Germline V CDR1 and CDR2: MDHEN, SYDVKM. Trimming cost V 7 bases and J 7 bases; bases outside gene matches: 8. CDR3 length equals 13 residues. The CDR3, as DNA: TGTGCCAGCACAAAGGGACAGGCGAATGAAGCTTTCTTT. It encodes CASTKGQANEAFF.

This chain links TRBV7-2 with TRBJ2-5; TRBD1 matches 12 bases. Germline V gives CDR1 SGHTA, CDR2 FQGNSA. The CDR3 consists of 16 residues. Trimming removed 0 bases from V and 5 bases from J; junction bases left unmatched: 4. Here the CDR3 DNA reads TGTGCCAGCAGCTTAGCGGGACAGGGGGCTCGGGAGACCCAGTACTTC. It is translated as CASSLAGQGARETQYF.

V gene TRBV27 combines with J gene TRBJ2-1, with D possibly being TRBD1 (5 bases). The CDR3 is made up of 16 amino acids. Germline V gene data show CDR1 as MNHEY and CDR2 as SMNVEV (reference sequence). Trimming took 2 bases from V and 1 from J, leaving 12 bases between them. The CDR3 DNA sequence: TGTGCCAGCAGTTTAAATCCAGGGATGTCCTACAATGAGCAGTTCTTC. This translates into CASSLNPGMSYNEQFF.

The rearrangement uses TRBV7-2 and TRBJ2-4; 11 bases align to TRBD2. This CDR3 comprises 19 residues. Looked up from germline, CDR1 is SGHTA and CDR2 is FQGNSA. V was pared by 2 bases and J by 3 bases, with 12 bases of the junction left unmatched. In nucleotides, the CDR3 is TGTGCCAGCAGCTTATTCGGTAGCGGGGGGGGAAAAGGCAAAAACATTCAGTACTTC. Protein sequence: CASSLFGSGGGKGKNIQYF.

The genes are TRBV6-1 and TRBJ1-4; a weak D match, TRBD1 (6 bases). The CDR3 is 14 residues long. Germline V gene data show CDR1 as MNHNS and CDR2 as SASEGT. The V end lost 2 bases, the J end lost 4 bases, and 8 bases lay between the germline ends. The CDR3 DNA reads TGTGCCAGCAGTGAAAACAGGGTTAATGAAAAACTGTTTTTT. This gives the protein CASSENRVNEKLFF.

V gene TRBV7-2 combines with J gene TRBJ1-1; D is ambiguous. This CDR3 is 14 amino acids long. V was trimmed by 4 bases and J by 4 bases, leaving 13 bases between them. Germline assignment: CDR1 SGHTA and CDR2 FQGNSA. The CDR3 DNA follows: TGTGCCAGCAGCTCCGCGCCTCGCGTCACTGAAGCTTTCTTT. Protein: CASSSAPRVTEAFF.

This chain joins TRBV5-1 and TRBJ1-2; TRBD1 matches 7 bases. Germline V CDR1 and CDR2: SGHRS, YFSETQ. Losses at the gene ends were 0 bases for V and 6 bases for J; bases not matched to a gene: 8. This CDR3 is built from 15 residues. The CDR3 region has the DNA TGCGCCAGCAGCTTGGACCCACAGGGGATCAATGGCTACACCTTC. It specifies CASSLDPQGINGYTF.

The V and J genes are TRBV4-3 and TRBJ2-2; 16 bases agree with TRBD2. Per germline, CDR1 LGHNA and CDR2 YSLEER. This CDR3 is built from 18 residues. Unmatched junction bases numbered 9, after V lost 7 bases and J lost 4 bases. CDR3 nucleotides: TGCGCCAGCAACCCGGGACTAGCGGGAGGGCCCCCCACCGGGGAGCTGTTTTTT. Amino acids: CASNPGLAGGPPTGELFF.

The chain joins TRBV18 to TRBJ1-3, with a weak D call TRBD1 (5 bases). The V gene's germline CDR1 is KGHSH and CDR2 LQKENI. The CDR3 consists of 15 residues. Trimming removed 1 base at V and 7 bases at J, with 14 bases between. CDR3 in amino acids: CASSPLQGLGNTIYF. In DNA, the CDR3 is TGTGCCAGCTCACCACTGCAGGGCCTGGGGAACACCATATATTTT.

The V call is TRBV30, the J call TRBJ2-7; perhaps TRBD2 as D (6 bases). Trimming took 3 bases from V and 4 from J, leaving 13 bases between them. Germline V gives CDR1 GTSNPN, CDR2 SVGIG (reference sequence). The CDR3 is 13 residues long. The DNA for the CDR3 is TGTGCCTGGAGATACGGGACTTCTTACGAGCAGTACTTC. Translated: CAWRYGTSYEQYF.

This clone showed up just a few times. The rearrangement uses TRBV15 and TRBJ2-1; a weak D match, TRBD2 (7 bases). V lost 8 bases and J 8 bases, leaving 13 bases between the germline ends. The CDR3 is made up of 12 amino acids. Germline assignment: CDR1 LNHNV and CDR2 YYDKDF (reference sequence). The CDR3, as DNA: TGTGCCACCCGTGGGGGGGCTGATGAGCAGTTCTTC. It encodes CATRGGADEQFF. The variable domain in full, completed from reference TRBV15 and TRBJ2-1, reads DAMVIQNPRYQVTQFGKPVTLSCSQTLNHNVMYWYQQKSSQAPKLLFHYYDKDFNNEADTPDNFQSRRPNTSFCFLDIRSPGLGDTAMYLCATRGGADEQFFGPGTRLTVL.

This clone has a handful of counts. The chain recombines TRBV15 with TRBJ2-7; D ambiguous. Trimming stripped 0 bases from V and 3 bases from J, with 6 bases between. The V gene's germline CDR1 is LNHNV and CDR2 YYDKDF (reference sequence). The CDR3 runs 13 residues. The DNA of the CDR3 is TGTGCCACCAGCAGAGATCCAGTCTACGAGCAGTACTTC. Its protein is CATSRDPVYEQYF.

The CDR3 sequence: CASSQEVGHTEAFF. CDR3 sequence (DNA): TGCGCCAGCAGCCAAGAAGTCGGTCACACTGAAGCTTTCTTT. V usage is TRBV4-3 and J usage is TRBJ1-1; D not certain. Deletions cut 0 bases from V and 3 bases from J, with 8 bases between. The germline V gene encodes CDR1 LGHNA and CDR2 YSLEER. There are 14 residues in the CDR3.

This chain uses TRBV5-1 with TRBJ1-1, with 10 positions matching TRBD1. Germline CDR1 SGHRS, CDR2 YFSETQ. V was pared by 5 bases and J by 11 bases, with 15 bases of the junction left unmatched. This CDR3 is built from 15 residues. CDR3 nucleotide sequence: TGCGCCAGCAGACACGCTGGGACAGGGGACCCTAAGGCTTTCTTT. This translates into CASRHAGTGDPKAFF. The full variable domain, completed using reference TRBV5-1 and TRBJ1-1, is KAGVTQTPRYLIKTRGQQVTLSCSPISGHRSVSWYQQTPGQGLQFLFEYFSETQRNKGNFPGRFSGRQFSNSRSEMNVSTLELGDSALYLCASRHAGTGDPKAFFGQGTRLTVV.